Listed below are T cell receptor beta chains from one sample, sequenced in a study of CD8 T cells in ankylosing spondylitis. TCRdb used MiXCR to reprocess the 5' RACE reads, holding one entry per CDR3 protein. The sample carries over 700,000 distinct CDR3 sequences, 15% to 20% recorded once. Specimen: blood, either unsorted or a sorted T cell fraction (not recorded which). The receptors derive from a male donor with ankylosing spondylitis. CDR3s include the opening cysteine and the closing phenylalanine or tryptophan. D genes are given only for firm matches. Part of the rows lack a size; the others show once, few, many or a class for expanded clones.

V gene: TRBV27
J gene: TRBJ2-7
D gene: .
clone size: few
CDR3 DNA: TGTGCCAGCAGTCCCATAAGTCAGGGTTACGAGCAGTACTTC
CDR3 protein: CASSPISQGYEQYF

V gene: TRBV24-1
J gene: TRBJ2-2
D gene: .
clone size: .
CDR3 DNA: TGTGCCACCAGTGATTTGGACAGAAACACCGGGGAGCTGTTTTTT
CDR3 protein: CATSDLDRNTGELFF

V gene: TRBV29-1
J gene: TRBJ1-2
D gene: TRBD1
clone size: .
CDR3 DNA: TGCAGCGTTGCCCCCCGAGGGACAGGGGGCGTTGGCTACACCTTC
CDR3 protein: CSVAPRGTGGVGYTF

V gene: TRBV14
J gene: TRBJ1-4
D gene: .
clone size: few
CDR3 DNA: TGTGCCAGCAGCCAACAGGGTTTGCGAGAAAAACTGTTTTTT
CDR3 protein: CASSQQGLREKLFF

V gene: TRBV7-3
J gene: TRBJ2-1
D gene: TRBD2
clone size: .
CDR3 DNA: TGTGCCAGCAGCCCAAACGGGCTAGCGGGGGTCAATGAGCAGTTCTTC
CDR3 protein: CASSPNGLAGVNEQFF

V gene: TRBV20-1
J gene: TRBJ2-5
D gene: TRBD2
clone size: few
CDR3 DNA: TGCAGTGCCACGACTAGCGCGGAGACCCAGTACTTC
CDR3 protein: CSATTSAETQYF

V gene: TRBV2
J gene: TRBJ2-3
D gene: TRBD1
clone size: few
CDR3 DNA: TGTGCCAGCAAGGACAGGGGCGGCACAGATACGCAGTATTTT
CDR3 protein: CASKDRGGTDTQYF

V gene: TRBV6-1
J gene: TRBJ2-7
D gene: .
clone size: .
CDR3 DNA: TGTGCCAGCAGTAGTGCGGAGGCACGATCCTACGAGCAGTACTTC
CDR3 protein: CASSSAEARSYEQYF

V gene: TRBV3-1
J gene: TRBJ2-3
D gene: .
clone size: few
CDR3 DNA: TGTGCCAGCAGCCCTCCGGCGGTCGGGACAGATACGCAGTATTTT
CDR3 protein: CASSPPAVGTDTQYF

V gene: TRBV12-3/TRBV12-4
J gene: TRBJ1-3
D gene: .
clone size: many
CDR3 DNA: TGTGCCAGCAGTACAGGGATTCGGGGCTCTGGAAACACCATATATTTT
CDR3 protein: CASSTGIRGSGNTIYF

V gene: TRBV7-3
J gene: TRBJ2-2
D gene: TRBD1
clone size: few
CDR3 DNA: TGTGCCAGCAGCTTAGAGGGGGCGCGGGCCGGGGAGCTGTTTTTT
CDR3 protein: CASSLEGARAGELFF

V gene: TRBV15
J gene: TRBJ1-5
D gene: TRBD1
clone size: .
CDR3 DNA: TGTGCCACCAGCAGAGATCCAGGGGGCCAACAGCCCCAGCATTTT
CDR3 protein: CATSRDPGGQQPQHF

V gene: TRBV7-9
J gene: TRBJ2-5
D gene: .
clone size: .
CDR3 DNA: TGTGCCAGCAGCTTCTACTTAGGGGGGGGCTTCCAAGAGACCCAGTACTTC
CDR3 protein: CASSFYLGGGFQETQYF

V gene: TRBV12-3/TRBV12-4
J gene: TRBJ2-1
D gene: .
clone size: .
CDR3 DNA: TGTGCCAGTCGGGGGATAGCGACAGGCGAGCAGTTCTTC
CDR3 protein: CASRGIATGEQFF

V gene: TRBV7-8
J gene: TRBJ2-7
D gene: .
clone size: few
CDR3 DNA: TGTGTCAGCAGCTATCTAGTTGAGGCATCTCAGCAGTACTTC
CDR3 protein: CVSSYLVEASQQYF

V gene: TRBV7-4
J gene: TRBJ2-7
D gene: .
clone size: .
CDR3 DNA: TGTGCCAGCAGCTTTGTCACCGACTCCTACGAGCAGTACTTC
CDR3 protein: CASSFVTDSYEQYF

V gene: TRBV14
J gene: TRBJ1-1
D gene: .
clone size: few
CDR3 DNA: TGTGCCAGCAGGCGGGACCTAGGAGTCTCTGAAGCTTTCTTT
CDR3 protein: CASRRDLGVSEAFF

V gene: TRBV28
J gene: TRBJ2-7
D gene: TRBD1
clone size: few
CDR3 DNA: TGTGCCAGCAGACAACGGGACAGGGCCTACGAGCAGTACTTC
CDR3 protein: CASRQRDRAYEQYF

V gene: TRBV24-1
J gene: TRBJ2-1
D gene: TRBD2
clone size: few
CDR3 DNA: TGTGCCACCAGTGATTTAACTAGCGGGGACGTGGTGTTCTTC
CDR3 protein: CATSDLTSGDVVFF

V gene: TRBV7-8
J gene: TRBJ2-7
D gene: .
clone size: few
CDR3 DNA: TGTGCCAGCAGCCAGCAACGTGAGCAGTACTTC
CDR3 protein: CASSQQREQYF

V gene: TRBV5-1
J gene: TRBJ2-1
D gene: .
clone size: .
CDR3 DNA: TGCGCCAGCAGCTTGGAGTCGGGTAGTTCCCCCTACAATGAGCAGTTCTTC
CDR3 protein: CASSLESGSSPYNEQFF

V gene: TRBV12-3/TRBV12-4
J gene: TRBJ1-5
D gene: .
clone size: .
CDR3 DNA: TGTGCCAGCAGTTTCGGCAGGAGGAACGAGCCCCAGCATTTT
CDR3 protein: CASSFGRRNEPQHF

V gene: TRBV12-3/TRBV12-4
J gene: TRBJ2-7
D gene: TRBD2
clone size: few
CDR3 DNA: TGTGCCAGCAGTCCGCCCGGGACTAGCCCCTACGAGCAGTACTTC
CDR3 protein: CASSPPGTSPYEQYF

V gene: TRBV7-9
J gene: TRBJ2-1
D gene: TRBD1
clone size: .
CDR3 DNA: TGTGCCAGCAGCCTGGGACAGGAGGGCAATGAGCAGTTCTTC
CDR3 protein: CASSLGQEGNEQFF

V gene: TRBV20-1
J gene: TRBJ1-1
D gene: .
clone size: many
CDR3 DNA: TGCAGTGCCGTGGGACAACCCAGGGGTTTACCTGAAGCTTTCTTT
CDR3 protein: CSAVGQPRGLPEAFF

V gene: TRBV6-4
J gene: TRBJ2-4
D gene: .
clone size: .
CDR3 DNA: TGTGCCAGCAGTGAATCAGGGTCCATAGCCAAAAACATTCAGTACTTC
CDR3 protein: CASSESGSIAKNIQYF

V gene: TRBV18
J gene: TRBJ2-1
D gene: TRBD2
clone size: .
CDR3 DNA: TGTGCCAGCTCACCACCCTCAGCGGGAGTCAATGAGCAGTTCTTC
CDR3 protein: CASSPPSAGVNEQFF

V gene: TRBV7-2
J gene: TRBJ2-3
D gene: TRBD1
clone size: .
CDR3 DNA: TGTGCCAGCAGCAAACAACAGGGGTCCTCAACAGATACGCAGTATTTT
CDR3 protein: CASSKQQGSSTDTQYF

V gene: TRBV20-1
J gene: TRBJ2-2
D gene: .
clone size: few
CDR3 DNA: TGCAGTGCTAGAGAGTCCAGACAGAACACCGGGGAGCTGTTTTTT
CDR3 protein: CSARESRQNTGELFF

V gene: TRBV7-6
J gene: TRBJ2-5
D gene: .
clone size: .
CDR3 DNA: TGTGCCAGCGTGGGGGCAGGACCAGGAGAGACCCAGTACTTC
CDR3 protein: CASVGAGPGETQYF

V gene: TRBV5-1
J gene: TRBJ2-2
D gene: TRBD2
clone size: .
CDR3 DNA: TGCGCCAGCAGCCCCTATACTAGCGTCGGCGGGGAGCTGTTTTTT
CDR3 protein: CASSPYTSVGGELFF

V gene: TRBV12-3/TRBV12-4
J gene: TRBJ2-5
D gene: .
clone size: .
CDR3 DNA: TGTGCCAGCAGTTTAAGGTTGGGGGCCGGGCCTCAGACCCAGTACTTC
CDR3 protein: CASSLRLGAGPQTQYF

V gene: TRBV2
J gene: TRBJ1-4
D gene: TRBD1
clone size: .
CDR3 DNA: TGTGCCAGCAGTGAAGAGGGGACAGCTAATGAAAAACTGTTTTTT
CDR3 protein: CASSEEGTANEKLFF

V gene: TRBV7-9
J gene: TRBJ2-7
D gene: .
clone size: few
CDR3 DNA: TGTGCCAGCAGGTCACTGTACACCTACGAGCAGTACTTC
CDR3 protein: CASRSLYTYEQYF

V gene: TRBV10-3
J gene: TRBJ2-5
D gene: .
clone size: few
CDR3 DNA: TGTGCCATCGGGCCAAACCAAGAGACCCAGTACTTC
CDR3 protein: CAIGPNQETQYF

V gene: TRBV24-1
J gene: TRBJ2-1
D gene: TRBD1
clone size: .
CDR3 DNA: TGTGCCACCAGTGATCCCGGGACAGGGCGCTCCAATTCCTACAATGAGCAGTTCTTC
CDR3 protein: CATSDPGTGRSNSYNEQFF

V gene: TRBV9
J gene: TRBJ2-7
D gene: TRBD1
clone size: few
CDR3 DNA: TGTGCCAGCAGCGTAGGGACAGGGCTATACGAGCAGTACTTC
CDR3 protein: CASSVGTGLYEQYF

V gene: TRBV6-1
J gene: TRBJ2-1
D gene: .
clone size: .
CDR3 DNA: TGTGCCAGCAGCCCCGTCGTGGTATACAATGAGCAGTTCTTC
CDR3 protein: CASSPVVVYNEQFF

V gene: TRBV7-9
J gene: TRBJ1-1
D gene: .
clone size: few
CDR3 DNA: TGTGCCAGCAGCTTTCCCACTTCGGGAGGGCGGAACACTGAAGCTTTCTTT
CDR3 protein: CASSFPTSGGRNTEAFF

V gene: TRBV4-1
J gene: TRBJ2-1
D gene: .
clone size: many
CDR3 DNA: TGCGCCAGCAGCCAAGGACTACCCTGGCCTGAGCAGTTCTTC
CDR3 protein: CASSQGLPWPEQFF